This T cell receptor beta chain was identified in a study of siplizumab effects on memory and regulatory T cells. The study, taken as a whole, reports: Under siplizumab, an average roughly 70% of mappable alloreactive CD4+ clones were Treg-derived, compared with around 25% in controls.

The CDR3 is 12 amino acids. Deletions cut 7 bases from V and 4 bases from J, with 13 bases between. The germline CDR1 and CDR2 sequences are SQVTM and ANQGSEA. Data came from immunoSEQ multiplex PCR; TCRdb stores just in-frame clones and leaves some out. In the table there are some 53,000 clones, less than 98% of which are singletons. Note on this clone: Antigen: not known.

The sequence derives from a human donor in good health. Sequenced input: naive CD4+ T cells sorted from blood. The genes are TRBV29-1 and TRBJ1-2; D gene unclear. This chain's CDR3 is CSAGKERYGYTF. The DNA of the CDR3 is TGCAGCGCCGGGAAGGAGCGCTATGGCTACACCTTC. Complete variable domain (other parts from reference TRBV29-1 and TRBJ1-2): SAVISQKPSRDICQRGTSLTIQCQVDSQVTMMFWYRQQPGQSLTLIATANQGSEATYESGFVIDKFPISRPNLTFSTLTVSNMSPEDSSIYLCSAGKERYGYTFGSGTRLTVV.